The T cell receptor (beta chain) described here comes from a study of early T cells in non-severe SARS-CoV-2 infection. V lost 1 base to trimming and J lost 3 bases, with 16 bases between them. There are 17 residues in the CDR3. In germline, CDR1 is LGHNA, CDR2 YSLEER. Unique molecular identifiers (one per individual cDNA molecule) were attached. TCRdb processed the 5' RACE reads anew with MiXCR; each CDR3 protein has one entry. The sample includes approximately 76,000 distinct CDR3 sequences, roughly 12% of them seen just once. The chain combines TRBV4-3 with TRBJ1-3; weak D call: TRBD1 (6 bases). The sequencing input was whole blood. The clonotype was recovered from an adult who was a healthcare worker with PCR-confirmed SARS-CoV-2 infection or an uninfected control (not recorded which). DNA of the CDR3: TGCGCCAGCAGCCAAGCTTCAACAGGGTTATTTGGAAACACCATATATTTT. This translates into CASSQASTGLFGNTIYF.